This T cell receptor beta chain was obtained from a study of monozygotic twins with inflammatory bowel disease. Study-wide results and limits: A single strong clonotype or signal linked to IBD was not supported.

CDR3 length: 15 residues. To note about this clonotype: Its antigen remains unknown.

UMIs bearing a 6-nucleotide sample barcode were added through template switching. After re-calling the 5' RACE reads, TCRdb lists one entry per CDR3 protein, DNA absent. The sample shows over 130,000 distinct CDR3 sequences, and 2.4% sits with its ten largest clones. This chain joins TRBV12-3 or TRBV12-4 and TRBJ1-6; TCRdb's D call, TRBD1, is unchecked because there is no DNA. The sample consisted of blood. This receptor was taken from a human donor with ulcerative colitis or Crohn's disease, or a healthy co-twin of an affected twin (not recorded which). The CDR3 here is CASSLMVQGESPLHF.